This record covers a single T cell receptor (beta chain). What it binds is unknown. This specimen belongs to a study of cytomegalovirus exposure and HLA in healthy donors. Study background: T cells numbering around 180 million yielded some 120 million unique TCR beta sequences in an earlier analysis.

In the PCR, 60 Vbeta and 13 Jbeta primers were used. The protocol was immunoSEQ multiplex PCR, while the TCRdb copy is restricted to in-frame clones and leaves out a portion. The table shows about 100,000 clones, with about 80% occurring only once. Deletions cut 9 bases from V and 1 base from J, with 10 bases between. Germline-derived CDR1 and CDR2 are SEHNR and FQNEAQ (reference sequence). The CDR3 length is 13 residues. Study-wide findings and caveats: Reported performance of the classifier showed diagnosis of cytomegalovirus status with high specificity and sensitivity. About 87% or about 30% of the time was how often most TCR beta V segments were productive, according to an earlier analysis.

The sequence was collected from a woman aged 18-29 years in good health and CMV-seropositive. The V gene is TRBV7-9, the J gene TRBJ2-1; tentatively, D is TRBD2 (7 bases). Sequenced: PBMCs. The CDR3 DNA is TGTGCCAGAGGGGGGGGGTCCTACAATGAGCAGTTCTTC. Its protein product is CARGGGSYNEQFF.